The clone carrying this T cell receptor beta chain was observed a single time. Germline loops: CDR1 SGHRS, CDR2 YFSETQ. V was clipped by 3 bases and J by 2 bases, with 14 bases between them. CDR3 size: 15 residues. These data are taken from a study of shared clonotypes between healthy human individuals. Sequencing was performed with immunoSEQ multiplex PCR; in TCRdb, only in-frame clones are kept and a portion is missing. Of millions of clones in the sample, 95% are singletons; the top ten hold 0.13%. This chain links TRBV5-1 with TRBJ2-5; no definite D call. The sequence came from a man between 18 and 29 years old in good health. Specimen: naive CD4+ T cells sorted from blood. Subset: CD45RA+ positively selected. This CDR3 is CASSSAVTVQETQYF. The CDR3 DNA reads TGCGCCAGCAGCTCCGCGGTGACTGTGCAAGAGACCCAGTACTTC.